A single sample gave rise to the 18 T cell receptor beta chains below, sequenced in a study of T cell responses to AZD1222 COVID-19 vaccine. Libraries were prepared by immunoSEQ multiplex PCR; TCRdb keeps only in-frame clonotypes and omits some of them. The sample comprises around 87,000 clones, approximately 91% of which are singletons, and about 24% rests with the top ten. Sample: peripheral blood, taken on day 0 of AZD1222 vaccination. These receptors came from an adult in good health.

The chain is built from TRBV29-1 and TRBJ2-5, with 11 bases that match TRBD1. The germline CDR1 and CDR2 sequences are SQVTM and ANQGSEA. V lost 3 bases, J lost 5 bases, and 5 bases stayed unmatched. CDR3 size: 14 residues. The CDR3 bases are TGCAGCGTTGACTTAGGACAGGGGGCGGAGACCCAGTACTTC. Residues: CSVDLGQGAETQYF.

The CDR3 nucleotides are TGCGCCAGCAGCCAAGGGAATGGCTACACCTTC. It specifies CASSQGNGYTF. This chain uses TRBV4-1 with TRBJ1-2; the D is unclear. Per germline, CDR1 MGHRA and CDR2 YSYEKL. The CDR3 runs 11 residues. Trimming removed 1 base at V and 6 bases at J, with 3 bases between.

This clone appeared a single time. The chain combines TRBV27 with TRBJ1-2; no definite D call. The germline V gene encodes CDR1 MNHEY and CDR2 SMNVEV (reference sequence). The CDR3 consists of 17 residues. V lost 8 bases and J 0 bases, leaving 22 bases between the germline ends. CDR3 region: CASQASSAGITNYGYTF. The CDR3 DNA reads TGTGCCAGCCAGGCAAGCTCAGCGGGAATCACTAACTATGGCTACACCTTC.

As DNA, the CDR3 is TGTGCCAGCAGCAAAATAGGGACGCGAACCGGGGAGCTGTTTTTT. Translated, it gives CASSKIGTRTGELFF. This sequence joins TRBV21-1 and TRBJ2-2. TRBV21-1 is given as a pseudogene. This CDR3 has 15 residues.

The CDR3 protein is CASSAGTGYGYTF. In nucleotides, the CDR3 is TGTGCCAGCAGTGCCGGGACAGGCTATGGCTACACCTTC. The V gene is TRBV25-1, the J gene TRBJ1-2; the match to TRBD1 covers 8 bases. The CDR3 loop spans 13 amino acids. Losses at the gene ends were 4 bases for V and 4 bases for J; bases not matched to a gene: 2. Germline V gene data show CDR1 as MGHDK and CDR2 as SYGVNS.

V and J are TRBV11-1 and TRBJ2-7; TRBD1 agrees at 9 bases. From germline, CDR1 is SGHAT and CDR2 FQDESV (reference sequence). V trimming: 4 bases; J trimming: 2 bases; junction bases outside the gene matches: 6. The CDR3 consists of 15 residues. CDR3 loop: CASSYVGTGTYEQYF. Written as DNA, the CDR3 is TGTGCCAGCAGCTACGTCGGGACAGGGACCTACGAGCAGTACTTC.

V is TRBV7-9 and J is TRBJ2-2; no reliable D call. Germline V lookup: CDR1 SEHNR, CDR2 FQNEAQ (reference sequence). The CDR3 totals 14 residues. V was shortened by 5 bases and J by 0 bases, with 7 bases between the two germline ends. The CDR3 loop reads CASSDHANTGELFF. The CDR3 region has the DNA TGTGCCAGCAGCGACCACGCGAACACCGGGGAGCTGTTTTTT.

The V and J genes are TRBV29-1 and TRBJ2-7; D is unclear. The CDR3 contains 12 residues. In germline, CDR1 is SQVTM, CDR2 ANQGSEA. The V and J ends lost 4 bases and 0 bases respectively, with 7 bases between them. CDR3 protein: CSVVASSYEQYF. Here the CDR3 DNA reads TGCAGCGTTGTGGCTAGCTCCTACGAGCAGTACTTC.

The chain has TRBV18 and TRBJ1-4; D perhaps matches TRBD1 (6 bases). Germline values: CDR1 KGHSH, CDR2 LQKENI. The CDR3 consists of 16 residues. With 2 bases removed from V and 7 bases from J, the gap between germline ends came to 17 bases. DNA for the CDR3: TGTGCCAGCTCACCAATCACCGGGGGCGGCGTTGAAAAACTGTTTTTT. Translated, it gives CASSPITGGGVEKLFF. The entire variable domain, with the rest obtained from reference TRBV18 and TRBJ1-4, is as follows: NAGVMQNPRHLVRRRGQEARLRCSPMKGHSHVYWYRQLPEEGLKFMVYLQKENIIDESGMPKERFSAEFPKEGPSILRIQQVVRGDSAAYFCASSPITGGGVEKLFFGSGTQLSVL.

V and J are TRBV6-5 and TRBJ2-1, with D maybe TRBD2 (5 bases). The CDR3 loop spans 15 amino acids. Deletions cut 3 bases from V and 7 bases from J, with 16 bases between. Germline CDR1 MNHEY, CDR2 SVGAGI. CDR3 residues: CASSYLASPRNEQFF. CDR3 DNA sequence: TGTGCCAGCAGTTATCTAGCTAGCCCCAGGAATGAGCAGTTCTTC.

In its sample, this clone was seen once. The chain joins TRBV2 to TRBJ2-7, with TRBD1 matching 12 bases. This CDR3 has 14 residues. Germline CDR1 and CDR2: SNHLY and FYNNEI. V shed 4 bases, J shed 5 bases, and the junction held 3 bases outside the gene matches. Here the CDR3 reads CASSGDRGLNEQYF. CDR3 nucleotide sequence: TGTGCCAGCAGTGGGGACAGGGGGCTCAACGAGCAGTACTTC.

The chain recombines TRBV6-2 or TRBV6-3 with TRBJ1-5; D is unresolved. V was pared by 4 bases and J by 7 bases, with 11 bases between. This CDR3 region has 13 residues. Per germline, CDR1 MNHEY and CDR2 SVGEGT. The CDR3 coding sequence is TGTGCCAGCAGTTTAGGTTGGGTGCAGCCCCAGCATTTT. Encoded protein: CASSLGWVQPQHF.

For the CDR3, the DNA is TGTGCCAGCAGCTTGGCGGACACCAATTCACCCCTCCACTTT. Residues: CASSLADTNSPLHF. The rearrangement uses TRBV5-4 and TRBJ1-6, with D possibly being TRBD1 (5 bases). The CDR3 consists of 14 residues. V lost 0 bases and J lost 7, with 8 bases in between. Germline CDR1 and CDR2: SGHNT and YYREEE (reference sequence).

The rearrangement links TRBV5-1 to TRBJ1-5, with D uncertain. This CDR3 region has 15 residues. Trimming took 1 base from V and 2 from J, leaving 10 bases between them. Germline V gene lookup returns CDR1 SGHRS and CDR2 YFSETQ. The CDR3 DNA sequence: TGCGCCAGCAGCTTGCAAGGGAACGGCAATCAGCCCCAGCATTTT. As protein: CASSLQGNGNQPQHF.

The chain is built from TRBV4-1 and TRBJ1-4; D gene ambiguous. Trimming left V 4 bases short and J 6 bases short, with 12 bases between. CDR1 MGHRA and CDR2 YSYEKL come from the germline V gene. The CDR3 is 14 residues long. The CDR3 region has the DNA TGCGCCAGCAGCCCTCACTCGCGGGATGAAAAACTGTTTTTT. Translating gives CASSPHSRDEKLFF.

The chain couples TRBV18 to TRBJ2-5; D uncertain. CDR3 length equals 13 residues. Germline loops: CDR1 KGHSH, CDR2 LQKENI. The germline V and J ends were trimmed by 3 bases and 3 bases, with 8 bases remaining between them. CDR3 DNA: TGTGCCAGCTCACCGTCGGTAGAAGAGACCCAGTACTTC. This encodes CASSPSVEETQYF.

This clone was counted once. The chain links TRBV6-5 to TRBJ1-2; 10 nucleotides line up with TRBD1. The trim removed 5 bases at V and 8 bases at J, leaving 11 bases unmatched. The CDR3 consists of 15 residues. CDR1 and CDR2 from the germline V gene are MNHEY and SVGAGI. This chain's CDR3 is CASSPQRQGAGGYTF. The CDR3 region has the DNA TGTGCCAGCAGTCCCCAGCGACAGGGGGCAGGGGGCTACACCTTC.

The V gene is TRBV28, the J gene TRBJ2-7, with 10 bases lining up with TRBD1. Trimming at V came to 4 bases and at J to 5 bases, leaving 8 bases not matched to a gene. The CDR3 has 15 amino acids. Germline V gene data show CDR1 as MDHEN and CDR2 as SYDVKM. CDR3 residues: CASSSAGTGVHEQYF. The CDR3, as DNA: TGTGCCAGCAGTTCCGCCGGGACAGGGGTCCACGAGCAGTACTTC.